Presented here are 11 T cell receptor beta chains from one specimen sequenced in a study of shared clonotypes between healthy human individuals. The naive CD8 subset, CD45RO-negative cells positively selected for CCR7, excluded terminally differentiated effector memory CD45RA+ cells. Sequencing was performed with immunoSEQ multiplex PCR; in TCRdb, only in-frame clones are kept and a portion is missing. Here the sample spans nearly 2 million clones, 85% to 95% being singletons. Source material: naive CD8+ T cells sorted from blood. The receptors here all came from a man younger than 30 in good health.

The V call is TRBV19, the J call TRBJ1-5, with TRBD1 as a possible D gene (6 bases). The CDR3 totals 16 residues. In germline, CDR1 is LNHDA, CDR2 SQIVND (reference sequence). With 3 bases removed from V and 2 bases from J, the gap between germline ends came to 14 bases. As DNA, the CDR3 is TGTGCCAGTAGTATTAGCGGGGGGCCGGGCAATCAGCCCCAGCATTTT. It codes for CASSISGGPGNQPQHF.

Note on this clone: Additional DNA sequences in this sample encode the identical CDR3. The gene calls are TRBV5-1 and TRBJ2-7; 8 bases match TRBD2. The junction had 4 bases not matched to a gene; V was cut back by 3 bases and J by 2 bases. Germline V gene sequence: CDR1 SGHRS, CDR2 YFSETQ. The length of the CDR3 is 14 residues. The chain's CDR3 is CASSSSGLAYEQYF. The DNA of the CDR3 is TGCGCCAGCAGCTCATCGGGACTAGCCTACGAGCAGTACTTC. Variable domain in full (rest from reference TRBV5-1 and TRBJ2-7): KAGVTQTPRYLIKTRGQQVTLSCSPISGHRSVSWYQQTPGQGLQFLFEYFSETQRNKGNFPGRFSGRQFSNSRSEMNVSTLELGDSALYLCASSSSGLAYEQYFGPGTRLTVT.

The chain uses TRBV29-1 and TRBJ2-5; D ambiguous. Trimming shortened V by 3 bases and J by 5 bases, and 13 bases separated the two germline ends. The length of the CDR3 is 13 residues. The germline CDR1 and CDR2 sequences are SQVTM and ANQGSEA. CDR3 nucleotide sequence: TGCAGCGTTGATGGGAACAGTGGGGAGACCCAGTACTTC. This encodes CSVDGNSGETQYF.

This chain links TRBV13 with TRBJ2-7, with 9 nucleotides matching TRBD1. V lost 7 bases and J lost 1; bases outside the gene matches: 5. CDR3 length: 14 amino acids. Germline V gene sequence: CDR1 PRHDT, CDR2 FYEKMQ (reference sequence). In DNA form, the CDR3 reads TGTGCCAGCACCCGGACAGGGGAGTCCTACGAGCAGTACTTC. This encodes CASTRTGESYEQYF.

The V and J genes are TRBV6-1 and TRBJ1-2; 8 bases agree with TRBD1. Trimming removed 7 bases from V and 10 bases from J; junction bases left unmatched: 11. The CDR3 runs to 13 residues. Germline CDR1 is MNHNS and CDR2 is SASEGT. Here the CDR3 DNA reads TGTGCCAGCAACTATGCGGGACAGGTCTTCTACACCTTC. Encoded protein: CASNYAGQVFYTF.

The genes are TRBV11-2 and TRBJ1-2, with 7 bases identical to TRBD1. The germline V gene encodes CDR1 SGHAT and CDR2 FQNNGV. The CDR3 is made up of 17 amino acids. V trimming: 3 bases; J trimming: 3 bases; junction bases outside the gene matches: 13. CDR3 sequence: CASSLTGSTWDDYGYTF. CDR3 coding DNA: TGTGCCAGCAGCTTGACAGGGTCGACGTGGGATGACTATGGCTACACCTTC.

This rearrangement joins TRBV2 to TRBJ2-3; D is undetermined. Germline V gives CDR1 SNHLY, CDR2 FYNNEI. Trimming took 1 base from V and 1 from J, leaving 9 bases between them. The CDR3 has 15 amino acids. CDR3 residues: CASSEGPGGTDTQYF. As DNA, the CDR3 is TGTGCCAGCAGTGAAGGGCCCGGTGGCACAGATACGCAGTATTTT.

The rearrangement joins TRBV12-5 to TRBJ2-2; D is unclear. There are 12 residues in the CDR3. The germline V gene has CDR1 LGHNT and CDR2 FRNRAP. The V end was cut by 5 bases, the J end by 8 bases, with 9 bases between. CDR3 bases: TGTGCTAGTGGTCGGACGTCTGGGGAGCTGTTTTTT. This gives the protein CASGRTSGELFF.

The J gene is TRBJ2-5, the V gene TRBV5-3, with 7 nucleotides matching TRBD2. TRBV5-3 is an ORF, and what it does is uncertain. V lost 0 bases to trimming and J lost 5 bases; unmatched junction nucleotides: 7. CDR3 size: 15 residues. The CDR3 loop reads CARSLVRGRGETQYF. The CDR3 region has the DNA TGTGCCAGAAGCTTGGTCCGGGGGAGGGGTGAGACCCAGTACTTC.

This clone was found once. The CDR3 sequence is CASSKRGQGASAFF. The CDR3 DNA reads TGTGCCAGCAGCAAAAGGGGACAGGGGGCATCAGCTTTCTTT. This chain uses TRBV21-1 with TRBJ1-1; the listed D gene, TRBD1, was not tested against the DNA. TRBV21-1 is termed a pseudogene. This CDR3 contains 14 residues.

This sequence joins TRBV19 and TRBJ2-7; perhaps TRBD1 as D (5 bases). Germline CDR1 reads LNHDA; CDR2 reads SQIVND (reference sequence). V was trimmed by 8 bases and J by 0 bases, leaving 17 bases between them. The CDR3 is 15 amino acids. CDR3 in DNA: TGTGCCAGTGGACCGCCAGGGTTTGGCTCCTACGAGCAGTACTTC. Protein sequence: CASGPPGFGSYEQYF.